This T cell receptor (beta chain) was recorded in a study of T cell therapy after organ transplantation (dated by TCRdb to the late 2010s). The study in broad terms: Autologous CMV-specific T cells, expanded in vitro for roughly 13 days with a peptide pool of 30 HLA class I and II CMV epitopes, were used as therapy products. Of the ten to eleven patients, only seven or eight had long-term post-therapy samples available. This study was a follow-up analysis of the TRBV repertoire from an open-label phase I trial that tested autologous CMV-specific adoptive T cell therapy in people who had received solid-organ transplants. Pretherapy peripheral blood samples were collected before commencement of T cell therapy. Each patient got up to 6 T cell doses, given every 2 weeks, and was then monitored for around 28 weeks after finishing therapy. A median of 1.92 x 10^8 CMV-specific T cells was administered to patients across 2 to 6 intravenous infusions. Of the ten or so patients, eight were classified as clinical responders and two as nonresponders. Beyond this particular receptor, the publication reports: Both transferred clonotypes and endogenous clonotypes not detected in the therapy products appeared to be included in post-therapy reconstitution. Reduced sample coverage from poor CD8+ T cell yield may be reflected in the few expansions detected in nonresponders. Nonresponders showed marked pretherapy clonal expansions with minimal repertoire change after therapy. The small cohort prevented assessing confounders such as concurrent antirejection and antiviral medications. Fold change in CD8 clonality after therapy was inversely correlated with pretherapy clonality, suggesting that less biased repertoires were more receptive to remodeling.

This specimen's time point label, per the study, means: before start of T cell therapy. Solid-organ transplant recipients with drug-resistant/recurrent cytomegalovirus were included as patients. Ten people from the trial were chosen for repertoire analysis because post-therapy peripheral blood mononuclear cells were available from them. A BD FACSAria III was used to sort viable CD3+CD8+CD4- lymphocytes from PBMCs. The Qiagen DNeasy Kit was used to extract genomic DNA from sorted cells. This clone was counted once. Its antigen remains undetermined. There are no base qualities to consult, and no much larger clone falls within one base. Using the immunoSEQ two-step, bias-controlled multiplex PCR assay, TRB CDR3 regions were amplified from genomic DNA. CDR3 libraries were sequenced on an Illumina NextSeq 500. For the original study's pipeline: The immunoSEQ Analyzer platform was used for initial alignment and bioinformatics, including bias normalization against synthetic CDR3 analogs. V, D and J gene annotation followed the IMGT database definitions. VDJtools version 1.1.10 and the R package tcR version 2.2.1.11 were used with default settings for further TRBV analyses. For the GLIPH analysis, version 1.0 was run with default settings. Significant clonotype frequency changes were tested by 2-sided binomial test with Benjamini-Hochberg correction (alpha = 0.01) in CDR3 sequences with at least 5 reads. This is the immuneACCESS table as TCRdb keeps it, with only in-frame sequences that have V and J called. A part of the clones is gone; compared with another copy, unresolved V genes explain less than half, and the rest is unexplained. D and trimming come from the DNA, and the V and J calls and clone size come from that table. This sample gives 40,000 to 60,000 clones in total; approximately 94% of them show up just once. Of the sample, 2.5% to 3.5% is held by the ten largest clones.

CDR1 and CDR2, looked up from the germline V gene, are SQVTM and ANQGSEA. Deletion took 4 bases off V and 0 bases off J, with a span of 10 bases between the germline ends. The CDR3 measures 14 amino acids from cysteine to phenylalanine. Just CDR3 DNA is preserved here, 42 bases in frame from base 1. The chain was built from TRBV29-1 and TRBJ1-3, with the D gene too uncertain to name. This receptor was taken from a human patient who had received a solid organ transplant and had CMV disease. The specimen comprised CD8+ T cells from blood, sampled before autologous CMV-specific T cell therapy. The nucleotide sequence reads TGCAGCGTTGTTCCCACCGGCTCTGGAAACACCATATATTTT. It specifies CSVVPTGSGNTIYF.